This TCR beta chain emerged from a study of T cell responses to AZD1222 COVID-19 vaccine. The data were produced by immunoSEQ multiplex PCR, yet TCRdb's version contains in-frame clones alone and is incomplete. The data contain approximately 99,000 clones, roughly nine tenths of them singletons. This TCR was recovered from an adult in good health. The sequencing here drew on peripheral blood, taken on day 0 of MenACWY control vaccination.

The CDR3 region has the DNA TGTGCCAGCAGCGTAGAAGAAGGGGCTGGAAACACCATATATTTT. As protein: CASSVEEGAGNTIYF. The chain combines TRBV9 with TRBJ1-3; TRBD1 might be the D (5 bases). The CDR3 is 15 residues long. Germline-derived CDR1 and CDR2 are SGDLS and YYNGEE. The V and J ends lost 0 bases and 2 bases respectively, with 9 bases between them.